This T cell receptor beta chain was found in a study of blood T cells in healthy people across ages. Study-level findings and limits: A strong correlation was seen between TCR beta diversity and naive T cell percentage.

Comments on this clonotype: What it binds is not known.

For the second PCR, which ran for about 6 to 11 cycles, a sample-barcoded 5' primer and a J-beta primer mix were used. TCRdb ran MiXCR on the 5' RACE reads and lists one entry per CDR3 protein. The sample consists of roughly 800,000 distinct CDR3 sequences, over 45% of them appearing once. The TCR originated in a man younger than 40 in good health. Sequenced sample: blood.

CDR3 amino acids: CASSRLAGVLTEQYF. The DNA of the CDR3 is TGTGCCAGCAGCCGACTAGCGGGAGTTCTCACCGAGCAGTACTTC. The rearrangement uses TRBV7-2 and TRBJ2-4; 12 bases map to TRBD2. TRBJ2-7 explains the end of the DNA better; the J call may be wrong. CDR3 length equals 15 residues. Germline V gene sequence: CDR1 SGHTA, CDR2 FQGNSA.